These 27 T cell receptor beta chains share one sample of origin, sequenced in a study of T cell responses to AZD1222 COVID-19 vaccine. The repertoire was sequenced with immunoSEQ multiplex PCR; TCRdb's copy has only in-frame clones and lacks some. The repertoire consists of around 150,000 clones, with 90% to 95% occurring once and the leading ten covering 4.5% to 6.5%. This material consisted of peripheral blood, taken on day 0 of AZD1222 vaccination. These receptors all stem from an adult in good health.

J is TRBJ2-5 and V is TRBV6-2 or TRBV6-3; D is unclear. The germline gives CDR1 MNHEY, CDR2 SVGEGT. There are 13 residues in the CDR3. V lost 2 bases and J 3 bases, leaving 7 bases between the germline ends. The CDR3 coding sequence is TGTGCCAGCAGTTACGACATAGAAGAGACCCAGTACTTC. Translated: CASSYDIEETQYF.

J is TRBJ2-7 and V is TRBV5-1; 8 nucleotides match TRBD2. The CDR3 consists of 19 residues. From germline, CDR1 is SGHRS and CDR2 YFSETQ. With 1 base clipped from V and 3 bases from J, the junction kept 18 bases outside the gene matches. The CDR3 loop is CASSLPQALRGTRNYEQYF. In DNA, the CDR3 is TGCGCCAGCAGCTTGCCCCAAGCACTTCGAGGGACTAGAAACTACGAGCAGTACTTC.

The V call is TRBV27, the J call TRBJ2-3, with TRBD1 identical over 8 bases. CDR1 and CDR2 (germline): MNHEY, SMNVEV (reference sequence). The trim removed 4 bases at V and 3 bases at J, leaving 9 bases unmatched. The CDR3 is 16 amino acids. The CDR3 loop is CASSSSRGLGTDTQYF. The CDR3 bases are TGTGCCAGCAGTTCCAGCAGGGGGCTAGGGACAGATACGCAGTATTTT.

This clone was found once. The V call is TRBV6-1, the J call TRBJ2-5, with TRBD1 matching 8 bases. CDR1 and CDR2 (germline): MNHNS, SASEGT. There are 16 residues in the CDR3. Germline trimming cut 3 bases from V and 5 bases from J; bases unmatched to any gene: 11. CDR3 nucleotide sequence: TGTGCCAGCAGTGACCAGGACAGGGTTGTCAGGGAGACCCAGTACTTC. Translation gives CASSDQDRVVRETQYF.

The V gene is TRBV19, the J gene TRBJ2-2, with 8 nucleotides matching TRBD1. Per the germline V gene, CDR1 is LNHDA and CDR2 is SQIVND (reference sequence). This CDR3 is 14 amino acids long. V was pared by 5 bases and J by 8 bases, with 7 bases of the junction left unmatched. Here the CDR3 reads CASSSNRGKGELFF. The CDR3 DNA reads as TGTGCCAGTAGTTCAAACAGGGGGAAAGGGGAGCTGTTTTTT.

V is TRBV5-4 and J is TRBJ1-2; 10 bases are a match to TRBD1. Trimming at V came to 4 bases and at J to 6 bases, leaving 3 bases not matched to a gene. The CDR3 length is 13 residues. Germline CDR1 is SGHNT and CDR2 is YYREEE (reference sequence). The CDR3 here is CASSRQGADGYTF. The CDR3 DNA sequence: TGTGCCAGCAGCCGACAGGGGGCTGATGGCTACACCTTC. Filled out from reference TRBV5-4 and TRBJ1-2, the complete variable domain reads ETGVTQSPTHLIKTRGQQVTLRCSSQSGHNTVSWYQQALGQGPQFIFQYYREEENGRGNFPPRFSGLQFPNYSSELNVNALELDDSALYLCASSRQGADGYTFGSGTRLTVV.

The rearrangement uses TRBV28 and TRBJ2-7, with TRBD1 matching 7 bases. The CDR3 sequence is 14 residues long. The J segment lost 2 bases and the V segment lost 3 bases, leaving 4 bases of the junction unmatched. CDR1 and CDR2 (germline): MDHEN, SYDVKM. CDR3: CASSLTGITYEQYF. The CDR3 DNA follows: TGTGCCAGCAGTTTGACAGGGATTACCTACGAGCAGTACTTC.

J is TRBJ2-2 and V is TRBV28; 9 nucleotides match TRBD2. With V trimmed by 6 bases and J by 6 bases, 8 bases remained unmatched. The CDR3 runs to 15 residues. Germline CDR1 MDHEN, CDR2 SYDVKM. CDR3 bases: TGTGCCAGCAGCTCGGGACTAGCTGGATCCGGGGAGCTGTTTTTT. It yields the protein CASSSGLAGSGELFF. Combining the CDR3 with reference TRBV28 and TRBJ2-2 gives the whole variable domain DVKVTQSSRYLVKRTGEKVFLECVQDMDHENMFWYRQDPGLGLRLIYFSYDVKMKEKGDIPEGYSVSREKKERFSLILESASTNQTSMYLCASSSGLAGSGELFFGEGSRLTVL.

The CDR3 DNA sequence: TGTGCCAGCAGCGTAACCGGGACAGGGTCCTATGGCTACACCTTC. It translates to CASSVTGTGSYGYTF. The rearrangement links TRBV9 to TRBJ1-2; 9 bases are shared with TRBD1. CDR3 size: 15 residues. J was trimmed by 4 bases and V by 1 base; bases with no gene match: 5. Germline V gene lookup returns CDR1 SGDLS and CDR2 YYNGEE.

The chain has TRBV27 and TRBJ2-3; D is ambiguous. CDR1 MNHEY and CDR2 SMNVEV come from the germline V gene (reference sequence). The CDR3 runs to 18 residues. V was cut by 1 base and J by 6 bases, with 23 bases left in between. The CDR3, as DNA: TGTGCCAGCAGTTTATACCCCTACAGCTTTACCTGGGCGGATACGCAGTATTTT. Translation gives CASSLYPYSFTWADTQYF.

The rearrangement links TRBV10-3 to TRBJ2-5, with D unclear. Germline V gene sequence: CDR1 ENHRY, CDR2 SYGVKD. There are 13 residues in the CDR3. V shed 5 bases and J shed 2 bases, with 9 bases lying between them. CDR3 in amino acids: CAISPSGQETQYF. For the CDR3, the DNA is TGTGCCATCAGTCCGAGTGGACAAGAGACCCAGTACTTC.

The chain recombines TRBV18 with TRBJ2-1, with D uncertain. The CDR3 loop spans 14 amino acids. From germline, CDR1 is KGHSH and CDR2 LQKENI. The V and J ends lost 3 bases and 0 bases respectively, with 6 bases between them. This CDR3 reads CASSPSSSYNEQFF. The CDR3, as DNA: TGTGCCAGCTCACCGTCAAGCTCCTACAATGAGCAGTTCTTC.

The chain joins TRBV11-2 to TRBJ1-1; D is undetermined. Germline-derived CDR1 and CDR2 are SGHAT and FQNNGV. V dropped 0 bases and J dropped 4 bases, with 15 bases sitting between them. This CDR3 has 16 residues. As DNA, the CDR3 is TGTGCCAGCAGCTTAGAACTCGGCCCGGGCGGCACTGAAGCTTTCTTT. Translated, it gives CASSLELGPGGTEAFF.

V is TRBV24-1 and J is TRBJ1-1; no definite D call. The V end lost 12 bases, the J end lost 2 bases, and 12 bases lay between the germline ends. Germline CDR1 reads KGHDR; CDR2 reads SFDVKD. The CDR3 is 12 amino acids. Written as DNA, the CDR3 is TGTGCCGTTAGAGCTTCCAACACTGAAGCTTTCTTT. Amino acid sequence: CAVRASNTEAFF.

This chain connects TRBV28 to TRBJ1-2, with TRBD1 matching 7 bases. The CDR3 covers 13 residues. The J segment lost 7 bases and the V segment lost 5 bases, leaving 7 bases of the junction unmatched. CDR1 is MDHEN, CDR2 SYDVKM, per germline. The CDR3 DNA reads as TGTGCCAGCAGTCCCGGACAGGTCCGTGGCTACACCTTC. Amino acid sequence: CASSPGQVRGYTF.

The gene calls are TRBV2 and TRBJ2-7; possibly TRBD2 for D (6 bases). Trimming took off 0 bases at V and 0 bases at J, with 6 bases between the two ends. From germline, CDR1 is SNHLY and CDR2 FYNNEI. The CDR3 covers 14 residues. CDR3 in DNA: TGTGCCAGCAGTGAAGCGGGGGGCTCCTACGAGCAGTACTTC. It specifies CASSEAGGSYEQYF.

The genes are TRBV28 and TRBJ1-2, with D hard to call. Germline CDR1 MDHEN, CDR2 SYDVKM. V shed 5 bases and J shed 7 bases, with 14 bases lying between them. This CDR3 has 13 residues. The CDR3 nucleotides are TGTGCCAGCAGTGGGCCGTTGAAGGGTGGCTACACCTTC. Its protein is CASSGPLKGGYTF.

This clone was observed a few times. V usage is TRBV28 and J usage is TRBJ1-1; D perhaps matches TRBD1 (6 bases). Germline values: CDR1 MDHEN, CDR2 SYDVKM. The V gene lost 6 bases and the J gene lost 2 bases, with 13 bases spanning the gap. This CDR3 has 14 residues. DNA of the CDR3: TGTGCCAGCAGGCAACAGGGTCCCAACACTGAAGCTTTCTTT. Its translation is CASRQQGPNTEAFF.

The chain employs TRBV18 and TRBJ2-3; TRBD2 aligns across 11 bases. This CDR3 is built from 16 residues. Germline V CDR1 and CDR2: KGHSH, LQKENI. The ends lost 6 bases at V and 5 bases at J; junction bases unmatched: 10. The chain's CDR3 is CASSPTSGSALDTQYF. DNA for the CDR3: TGTGCCAGCTCGCCCACTAGCGGGAGTGCATTAGATACGCAGTATTTT. The full variable domain, rest sourced from reference TRBV18 and TRBJ2-3, is NAGVMQNPRHLVRRRGQEARLRCSPMKGHSHVYWYRQLPEEGLKFMVYLQKENIIDESGMPKERFSAEFPKEGPSILRIQQVVRGDSAAYFCASSPTSGSALDTQYFGPGTRLTVL.

The chain recombines TRBV28 with TRBJ2-2; D ambiguous. There are 14 residues in the CDR3. Germline V lookup: CDR1 MDHEN, CDR2 SYDVKM. The V gene lost 2 bases and the J gene lost 6 bases, with 10 bases spanning the gap. The CDR3 region has the DNA TGTGCCAGCAGTTTAGGGGTAGTACCCGGGGAGCTGTTTTTT. It codes for CASSLGVVPGELFF.

V gene TRBV6-1 combines with J gene TRBJ1-5; TRBD1 might be the D (5 bases). The germline gives CDR1 MNHNS, CDR2 SASEGT. The CDR3 spans 17 residues. Trimming stripped 2 bases from V and 3 bases from J, with 17 bases between. The CDR3 bases are TGTGCCAGCAGTGAATTTCCCTTAGGGACCGCCAATCAGCCCCAGCATTTT. Encoded protein: CASSEFPLGTANQPQHF.

The rearrangement uses TRBV7-2 and TRBJ1-2; 7 bases align to TRBD1. The CDR3 has 16 amino acids. CDR1 is SGHTA and CDR2 is FQGNSA in the germline V gene. V was clipped by 1 base and J by 7 bases; unmatched bases: 12. The chain's CDR3 is CASSLESSTGAGGYTF. As DNA, the CDR3 is TGTGCCAGCAGCTTAGAGTCCTCTACAGGGGCCGGTGGCTACACCTTC.

The gene calls are TRBV18 and TRBJ1-5, with TRBD1 as a possible D gene (6 bases). CDR1 and CDR2 from the germline V gene are KGHSH and LQKENI. The CDR3 has 14 residues. The germline V and J ends were trimmed by 4 bases and 5 bases, with 12 bases remaining between them. The CDR3: CASSRGQQYQPQHF. DNA of the CDR3: TGTGCCAGCTCACGTGGACAGCAGTATCAGCCCCAGCATTTT. Full variable domain (rest looked up from reference TRBV18 and TRBJ1-5): NAGVMQNPRHLVRRRGQEARLRCSPMKGHSHVYWYRQLPEEGLKFMVYLQKENIIDESGMPKERFSAEFPKEGPSILRIQQVVRGDSAAYFCASSRGQQYQPQHFGDGTRLSIL.

This clone has a single count. This sequence joins TRBV5-1 and TRBJ2-1; perhaps TRBD1 as D (7 bases). Germline lookup yields CDR1 SGHRS and CDR2 YFSETQ. With 5 bases removed from V and 9 bases from J, the gap between germline ends came to 21 bases. The CDR3 spans 15 residues. The CDR3 sequence: CASREGAGKHGEQFF. In DNA, the CDR3 is TGCGCCAGCAGGGAGGGGGCGGGAAAACATGGTGAGCAGTTCTTC.

This clone was seen just once. The V and J genes are TRBV19 and TRBJ1-2; D is unclear. This CDR3 has 13 residues. Germline V gene data show CDR1 as LNHDA and CDR2 as SQIVND (reference sequence). V lost 1 base to trimming and J lost 5 bases, with 8 bases between them. DNA of the CDR3: TGTGCCAGTAGTATAGGGGAAGGATATGGCTACACCTTC. Translating it yields CASSIGEGYGYTF.

V usage is TRBV2 and J usage is TRBJ2-5; no definite D call. V dropped 5 bases and J dropped 6 bases, with 10 bases sitting between them. The CDR3 loop spans 12 amino acids. CDR1 is SNHLY, CDR2 FYNNEI, per germline. For the CDR3, the DNA is TGTGCCAGCAGTTACGGCTCGAAGACCCAGTACTTC. This translates into CASSYGSKTQYF. The variable domain in full, completed from reference TRBV2 and TRBJ2-5, reads EPEVTQTPSHQVTQMGQEVILRCVPISNHLYFYWYRQILGQKVEFLVSFYNNEISEKSEIFDDQFSVERPDGSNFTLKIRSTKLEDSAMYFCASSYGSKTQYFGPGTRLLVL.

The chain employs TRBV5-1 and TRBJ2-7; 9 nucleotides agree with TRBD2. CDR3 length: 18 residues. Germline CDR1 reads SGHRS; CDR2 reads YFSETQ. Trimming took 4 bases from V and 3 from J; bases not matched to a gene: 17. CDR3 in amino acids: CASSPTLLGLAGIYEQYF. CDR3 nucleotide sequence: TGCGCCAGCAGCCCTACCCTCTTGGGGCTAGCGGGGATCTACGAGCAGTACTTC.